The next 12 T cell receptor beta chains were all read from a single sample in a study of CD8 T cells in ankylosing spondylitis. TCRdb ran MiXCR on the 5' RACE reads and lists one entry per CDR3 protein. Of approximately 260,000 distinct CDR3 sequences listed, 15% to 20% are singletons. Specimen: blood, either unsorted or a sorted T cell fraction (not recorded which). These receptors all come from a male donor with ankylosing spondylitis or in good health (not recorded which).

This clonotype was seen only a few times. The V gene is TRBV4-2, the J gene TRBJ2-7; 15 positions match TRBD2. The CDR3 length is 18 residues. V was clipped by 4 bases and J by 4 bases; unmatched bases: 11. Per the germline V gene, CDR1 is LGHNA and CDR2 is YNFKEQ. The CDR3 region is CASSLEPGLAGGGYEQYF. CDR3 DNA: TGTGCCAGCAGCCTCGAACCGGGACTAGCGGGAGGTGGTTACGAGCAGTACTTC.

In DNA form, the CDR3 reads TGTGCCAGCAGCTTGGGGACTAGCGGGAGATCTTCCTACAATGAGCAGTTCTTC. As protein: CASSLGTSGRSSYNEQFF. The chain has TRBV5-5 and TRBJ2-1; 13 bases match TRBD2. The CDR3 runs 18 residues. The V gene end was trimmed by 0 bases and the J gene end by 1 base; junction bases not matched to a gene: 4. CDR1 SGHKS and CDR2 YYEKEE come from the germline V gene (reference sequence).

At least ten counts were recorded for this clonotype. The chain carries TRBV4-2 and TRBJ2-1, with 7 nucleotides matching TRBD1. V lost 1 base, J lost 8 bases, and 5 bases stayed unmatched. CDR3 size: 14 residues. From germline, CDR1 is LGHNA and CDR2 YNFKEQ. Here the CDR3 DNA reads TGTGCCAGCAGCCAAGGTACAGGGGCGGATGAGCAGTTCTTC. Residues: CASSQGTGADEQFF.

This clonotype has only a few counts. The chain couples TRBV7-6 to TRBJ1-2; weak D call: TRBD1 (6 bases). Per the germline V gene, CDR1 is SGHVS and CDR2 is FNYEAQ. Trimming removed 5 bases at V and 8 bases at J, with 15 bases between. The CDR3 loop spans 13 amino acids. The CDR3 coding sequence is TGTGCCAGCAGCCCGAAAAACAGGGAAGGCTACACCTTC. Translated, it gives CASSPKNREGYTF.

This clonotype has ten or more counts. This chain joins TRBV5-6 and TRBJ2-3; 10 nucleotides align to TRBD2. CDR1 is SGHDT and CDR2 is YYEEEE in the germline V gene. The CDR3 covers 16 residues. The J segment lost 0 bases and the V segment lost 2 bases, leaving 3 bases of the junction unmatched. The CDR3 loop reads CASSLWTSGSTDTQYF. In DNA form, the CDR3 reads TGTGCCAGCAGCTTATGGACTAGCGGAAGCACAGATACGCAGTATTTT.

The chain is built from TRBV6-1 and TRBJ2-5, with D possibly TRBD1 on 6 matching bases. The CDR3 has 14 amino acids. V shed 5 bases and J shed 5 bases, with 15 bases lying between them. CDR1 and CDR2 from the germline V gene are MNHNS and SASEGT. This CDR3 is CASSRHAGEETQYF. The CDR3 coding sequence is TGTGCCAGCAGTAGACATGCAGGGGAGGAGACCCAGTACTTC.

The table lists this clonotype with many counts. V gene TRBV29-1 combines with J gene TRBJ1-1; D perhaps matches TRBD1 (5 bases). V lost 5 bases and J 4 bases, leaving 8 bases between the germline ends. The CDR3 sequence is 11 residues long. Germline V gene lookup returns CDR1 SQVTM and CDR2 ANQGSEA. CDR3 protein: CSVFQGTEAFF. In DNA form, the CDR3 reads TGCAGCGTTTTCCAGGGCACTGAAGCTTTCTTT.

This clonotype was counted many times. The genes are TRBV4-1 and TRBJ1-5; no clear D. This CDR3 is built from 14 residues. V lost 4 bases, J lost 3 bases, and 10 bases lay in between. Germline-derived CDR1 and CDR2 are MGHRA and YSYEKL. CDR3 sequence reads: CASSRSESNQPQHF. The CDR3 DNA sequence: TGCGCCAGCAGCCGGTCAGAATCCAATCAGCCCCAGCATTTT.

V usage is TRBV9 and J usage is TRBJ2-7; a weak D match, TRBD2 (6 bases). This CDR3 is built from 14 residues. V was cut by 3 bases and J by 4 bases, with 14 bases left in between. The germline CDR1 and CDR2 sequences are SGDLS and YYNGEE. In DNA, the CDR3 is TGTGCCAGCAGCGGGGGGGTCTACCAATACGAGCAGTACTTC. Translating gives CASSGGVYQYEQYF.

This clonotype occurred a few times. The chain uses TRBV27 and TRBJ1-1, with 12 bases identical to TRBD1. V gave up 1 base and J gave up 0 bases; unmatched junction bases: 21. This CDR3 region has 23 residues. Germline-derived CDR1 and CDR2 are MNHEY and SMNVEV (reference sequence). As DNA, the CDR3 is TGTGCCAGCAGTTTATTTCCACCGGGACAGGGGGCGATCCCTGGCAAACTGAACACTGAAGCTTTCTTT. Protein product: CASSLFPPGQGAIPGKLNTEAFF.

This clonotype was found many times. The genes are TRBV5-5 and TRBJ2-3, with 10 bases lining up with TRBD1. V shed 4 bases and J 2 bases; nucleotides not matched to a gene: 4. The CDR3 is made up of 15 amino acids. Germline CDR1 and CDR2: SGHKS and YYEKEE (reference sequence). CDR3 DNA: TGTGCCAGCAGCGTGGGACAGGGGAACACAGATACGCAGTATTTT. Its protein is CASSVGQGNTDTQYF.

This clonotype turned up a few times. V is TRBV9 and J is TRBJ2-7; D may be TRBD2 (5 bases). Germline V CDR1 and CDR2: SGDLS, YYNGEE. The CDR3 has 15 amino acids. Trimming took off 1 base at V and 0 bases at J, with 11 bases between the two ends. CDR3 nucleotides: TGTGCCAGCAGCGTAACCCCGGACTTCTCCTACGAGCAGTACTTC. This encodes CASSVTPDFSYEQYF.